This TCR beta chain was sequenced in a study of cytomegalovirus exposure and HLA in healthy donors (dated by TCRdb to about 2017). Study-wide context: A later analysis indicated that the roughly 120 validation repertoires were generated on the platform also employed for the 666 repertoires of the first cohort. The study was designed to test whether signatures of past pathogen exposure could be identified by cataloging public T cell receptors. In addition to the first cohort of about 650 subjects, a separate validation cohort of around 110 different subjects was used. To predict cytomegalovirus infection status, the study brought together high-throughput TCR immunosequencing, statistical association of individual TCRs with disease status, and machine learning. The paper as a whole reports these results and caveats: In a later analysis, TCRs clustered in the first cohort were found to also tend to co-occur in the 110 or so validation repertoires, with about 94% of cluster scores above 0. Three of the identified cytomegalovirus-associated TCR beta chains were confirmed in vitro to be specific for cytomegalovirus antigens. It was suggested by the authors that the approach could potentially be generalized to other disease states and immunological phenotypes. All 120 or so repertoires were used to score co-occurrence in the validation cohort in a later analysis, because that analysis had no HLA typing for the cohort. The classifier was reported to diagnose cytomegalovirus status with high specificity and sensitivity in both the original cohort and the validation cohort. The study listed 170 or so TCR beta chains as associated with cytomegalovirus. Across donors, most TCR sequences were observed very rarely, whereas some public TCRs were present in many individuals.

Separate from the approximately 670-subject first cohort, the validation cohort of 120 subjects was the group to which the donors belonged. This clone was detected only once. The antigen it recognizes is unknown. Per-base quality was not reported, and no clone a single base away is much larger than it. The V end loses 5 bases and the J end loses 3 bases, and a stretch of 5 bases separates them. The cysteine opens and the phenylalanine closes a CDR3 of 12 amino acids. The retained sequence is limited to the CDR3, 36 bases, with the frame set at the first base. The CDR1 and CDR2 encoded by the germline V gene are SGHTA and FQGNSA. The library was made by the immunoSEQ multiplex PCR assay. As for the authors' bioinformatics: A statistical classification framework was built to diagnose cytomegalovirus status from the catalog of TCR beta chain sequences. Not all clones reach the TCRdb copy of this immuneACCESS table, which keeps in-frame sequences only. Checked studies attribute under half of the gap to unresolved V genes and leave the rest unexplained. From that table come the V and J calls and clone size; the DNA was used to work out D and trimming. The sample records 85,000 to 90,000 clones, roughly 96% of which are singletons. The top ten hold around 0.78% of the sample.

The material sequenced was PBMCs. The sequence derives from a man younger than 35 in good health and CMV-seronegative. The chain links TRBV7-2 with TRBJ1-5, with an unclear D gene assignment. The encoded CDR3 is CASSLLNQPQHF. The DNA sequence follows: TGTGCCAGCAGCCTACTCAATCAGCCCCAGCATTTT.